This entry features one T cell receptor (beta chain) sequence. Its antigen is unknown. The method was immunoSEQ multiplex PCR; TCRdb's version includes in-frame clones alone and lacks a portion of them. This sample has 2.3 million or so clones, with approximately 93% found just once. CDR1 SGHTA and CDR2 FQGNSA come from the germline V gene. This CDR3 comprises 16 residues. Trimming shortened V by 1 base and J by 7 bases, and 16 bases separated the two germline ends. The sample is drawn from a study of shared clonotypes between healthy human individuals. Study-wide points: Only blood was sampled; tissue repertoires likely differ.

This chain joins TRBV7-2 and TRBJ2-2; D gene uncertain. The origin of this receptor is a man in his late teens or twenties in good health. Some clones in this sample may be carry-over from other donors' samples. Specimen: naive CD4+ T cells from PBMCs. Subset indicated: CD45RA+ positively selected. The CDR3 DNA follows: TGTGCCAGCAGCTTAGAGATGGGGTCTTGGGGCGGGGAGCTGTTTTTT. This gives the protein CASSLEMGSWGGELFF.